The next 19 T cell receptor beta chains were all read from a single sample in a study of a mutant IDH1 vaccine in newly diagnosed glioma. The sample's time point: baseline, week 1 (first vaccination visit). Treatment indicated: pre-vaccination baseline after standard-of-care therapy. Produced via immunoSEQ multiplex PCR; TCRdb's table is partial and in-frame only. The sample lists just under 95,000 clones; 83% were seen once. The sample was PBMCs, taken from a glioma patient treated with radiotherapy, temozolomide or both. Source of these receptors: a woman aged 45-65 years with glioma.

V is TRBV19 and J is TRBJ1-2; perhaps TRBD1 as D (5 bases). Germline CDR1 LNHDA, CDR2 SQIVND (reference sequence). Trimming left V 5 bases short and J 3 bases short, with 16 bases between. The CDR3 totals 15 residues. The CDR3, as DNA: TGTGCCAGTAGTGCAGGAACCAGGGCGGACTATGGCTACACCTTC. It codes for CASSAGTRADYGYTF.

Turning to this clone: Germline and junction disagree at one end, which may indicate a read error. This chain connects TRBV7-7 to TRBJ2-5; 7 bases line up with TRBD2. Germline V gene data show CDR1 as SSHAT and CDR2 as FNYEAQ (reference sequence). CDR3 length: 13 residues. The chain's CDR3 is CASRQAGKETQYF. For the CDR3, the DNA is TGTGCTAGCAGACAAGCGGGGAAAGAGACCCAGTACTTC.

This clone was found a few times. The J gene is TRBJ1-2, the V gene TRBV4-1, with D perhaps TRBD1 (6 bases). Trimming cost V 2 bases and J 4 bases, with 14 bases left between them. The CDR3 totals 15 residues. Per germline, CDR1 MGHRA and CDR2 YSYEKL. The CDR3 DNA sequence: TGCGCCAGCAGCCAAAATGACAGGTTGGCCTATGGCTACACCTTC. Its protein is CASSQNDRLAYGYTF.

This chain links TRBV4-1 with TRBJ1-1; D perhaps matches TRBD1 (5 bases). Germline V gene data show CDR1 as MGHRA and CDR2 as YSYEKL. There are 15 residues in the CDR3. V was trimmed by 1 base and J by 2 bases, leaving 11 bases between them. The CDR3 here is CASSQGGQGNTEAFF. DNA for the CDR3: TGCGCCAGCAGCCAAGGCGGGCAGGGTAACACTGAAGCTTTCTTT.

The chain carries TRBV5-6 and TRBJ2-7; tentative D call: TRBD1 (6 bases). Trimming left V 0 bases short and J 7 bases short, with 11 bases between. This CDR3 region has 13 residues. The germline CDR1 and CDR2 sequences are SGHDT and YYEEEE. CDR3 sequence: CASSLGGLREQYF. The CDR3 bases are TGTGCCAGCAGCTTGGGGGGGCTTAGGGAGCAGTACTTC. The variable domain in full, with the rest retrieved from reference TRBV5-6 and TRBJ2-7, is DAGVTQSPTHLIKTRGQQVTLRCSPKSGHDTVSWYQQALGQGPQFIFQYYEEEERQRGNFPDRFSGHQFPNYSSELNVNALLLGDSALYLCASSLGGLREQYFGPGTRLTVT.

V and J are TRBV9 and TRBJ2-1; 10 positions match TRBD2. The germline V gene encodes CDR1 SGDLS and CDR2 YYNGEE. The CDR3 extends over 17 amino acids. V lost 4 bases and J lost 8; bases outside the gene matches: 15. The DNA of the CDR3 is TGTGCCAGCAGCCTTAATCCGGGTCTAGCGGGGGTCGATGAGCAGTTCTTC. Amino acids: CASSLNPGLAGVDEQFF.

The V call is TRBV30, the J call TRBJ1-4; weak D call: TRBD1 (5 bases). The CDR3 totals 16 residues. With 4 bases removed from V and 0 bases from J, the gap between germline ends came to 15 bases. Germline V lookup: CDR1 GTSNPN, CDR2 SVGIG (reference sequence). CDR3 DNA: TGTGCCTGGAAAAGGGGTGGGGCGGCAACTAATGAAAAACTGTTTTTT. This translates into CAWKRGGAATNEKLFF. The full variable domain, in which reference TRBV30 and TRBJ1-4 provide the parts outside the CDR3, is SQTIHQWPATLVQPVGSPLSLECTVEGTSNPNLYWYRQAAGRGLQLLFYSVGIGQISSEVPQNLSASRPQDRQFILSSKKLLLSDSGFYLCAWKRGGAATNEKLFFGSGTQLSVL.

The gene calls are TRBV7-6 and TRBJ1-1, with D uncertain. V lost 2 bases and J lost 0, with 4 bases in between. The CDR3 runs 13 residues. Germline lookup yields CDR1 SGHVS and CDR2 FNYEAQ. The CDR3 DNA reads TGTGCCAGCAGCTTATCCATGAACACTGAAGCTTTCTTT. This codes for CASSLSMNTEAFF.

The chain links TRBV7-9 to TRBJ1-1; D perhaps matches TRBD1 (6 bases). CDR3 length equals 14 residues. Germline assignment: CDR1 SEHNR and CDR2 FQNEAQ (reference sequence). V was pared by 5 bases and J by 7 bases, with 17 bases between. CDR3 bases: TGTGCCAGCAGCAACGAATACAGGGCCGGTGAAGCTTTCTTT. This codes for CASSNEYRAGEAFF.

This clone was counted a few times. The rearrangement uses TRBV4-2 and TRBJ1-1; a weak D match, TRBD1 (6 bases). Germline lookup yields CDR1 LGHNA and CDR2 YNFKEQ. The V end lost 2 bases, the J end lost 1 base, and 11 bases lay between the germline ends. This CDR3 has 15 residues. The CDR3 protein is CASSQPQGRNTEAFF. The CDR3, as DNA: TGTGCCAGCAGCCAACCTCAGGGGAGGAACACTGAAGCTTTCTTT.

The chain links TRBV6-1 to TRBJ1-2, with 10 bases identical to TRBD1. This CDR3 is 14 amino acids long. V dropped 7 bases and J dropped 7; count of bases not matched to a gene: 9. The germline CDR1 and CDR2 sequences are MNHNS and SASEGT. The CDR3: CASKKPGQGSGYTF. In DNA form, the CDR3 reads TGTGCCAGCAAAAAACCGGGACAGGGGTCTGGCTACACCTTC.

The chain couples TRBV2 to TRBJ2-2; D is uncertain. This CDR3 region has 16 residues. The V end was cut by 2 bases, the J end by 2 bases, with 12 bases between. The germline V gene has CDR1 SNHLY and CDR2 FYNNEI. The CDR3 bases are TGTGCCAGCAGTGAAACGCCCGACTCTAACACCGGGGAGCTGTTTTTT. Translated, it gives CASSETPDSNTGELFF. Full variable domain (missing parts from reference TRBV2 and TRBJ2-2): EPEVTQTPSHQVTQMGQEVILRCVPISNHLYFYWYRQILGQKVEFLVSFYNNEISEKSEIFDDQFSVERPDGSNFTLKIRSTKLEDSAMYFCASSETPDSNTGELFFGEGSRLTVL.

This clone was seen a few times. This chain uses TRBV5-1 with TRBJ1-1; 9 nucleotides align to TRBD1. V was clipped by 4 bases and J by 6 bases; unmatched bases: 10. The CDR3 loop spans 15 amino acids. CDR1 is SGHRS and CDR2 is YFSETQ in the germline V gene. CDR3 nucleotides: TGCGCCAGCAGCCCCCAGGGGACAGGGTTCGCTGAAGCTTTCTTT. This gives the protein CASSPQGTGFAEAFF.

V usage is TRBV5-8 and J usage is TRBJ2-7, with 13 nucleotides matching TRBD2. Germline CDR1 reads SGHTS; CDR2 reads YDEGEE. CDR3 length: 15 residues. V was clipped by 4 bases and J by 7 bases; unmatched bases: 8. The DNA for the CDR3 is TGTGCCAGCAGCGTGGGACTAGCGGGGCCTAAAGAGCAGTACTTC. Translating gives CASSVGLAGPKEQYF.

This chain uses TRBV2 with TRBJ1-1; D is ambiguous. CDR1 SNHLY and CDR2 FYNNEI come from the germline V gene. The CDR3 has 11 residues. Trimming took 6 bases from V and 7 from J, leaving 9 bases between them. The DNA for the CDR3 is TGTGCCAGCAGCGTACAGTTTGAAGCTTTCTTT. Its translation is CASSVQFEAFF.

The gene calls are TRBV6-5 and TRBJ1-2, with D tentatively TRBD1 (5 bases). CDR1 and CDR2 (germline): MNHEY, SVGAGI. V dropped 4 bases and J dropped 4 bases, with 13 bases sitting between them. This CDR3 comprises 14 residues. CDR3 region: CASSSGQSVYGYTF. CDR3 coding DNA: TGTGCCAGCAGTTCCGGACAATCGGTCTATGGCTACACCTTC.

As DNA, the CDR3 is TGCGCCAGCAGCGAGTCCCAGGGGCCACCCTACGAGCAGTACTTC. Residues: CASSESQGPPYEQYF. This rearrangement joins TRBV4-1 to TRBJ2-7, with D perhaps TRBD1 (6 bases). Trimming removed 5 bases at V and 2 bases at J, with 16 bases between. The CDR3 contains 15 residues. Germline-derived CDR1 and CDR2 are MGHRA and YSYEKL.

The rearrangement uses TRBV15 and TRBJ1-5; 8 nucleotides line up with TRBD1. The junction had 5 bases not matched to a gene; V was cut back by 3 bases and J by 1 base. The V gene's germline CDR1 is LNHNV and CDR2 YYDKDF (reference sequence). The CDR3 has 16 amino acids. The DNA of the CDR3 is TGTGCCACCAGCAGCTTGGACAGGGTAAGCAATCAGCCCCAGCATTTT. It specifies CATSSLDRVSNQPQHF. Together with reference TRBV15 and TRBJ1-5, the CDR3 gives the full variable domain: DAMVIQNPRYQVTQFGKPVTLSCSQTLNHNVMYWYQQKSSQAPKLLFHYYDKDFNNEADTPDNFQSRRPNTSFCFLDIRSPGLGDTAMYLCATSSLDRVSNQPQHFGDGTRLSIL.

This clone was seen more than once but under ten times. The V call is TRBV19, the J call TRBJ1-5; D might be TRBD1 (6 bases). Germline V gene data show CDR1 as LNHDA and CDR2 as SQIVND (reference sequence). V was trimmed by 6 bases and J by 0 bases, leaving 12 bases between them. The CDR3 consists of 15 residues. The CDR3 sequence: CASSQGSYSNQPQHF. For the CDR3, the DNA is TGTGCCAGTAGCCAGGGGAGCTATAGCAATCAGCCCCAGCATTTT.